This T cell receptor (beta chain) was recorded in a study of regulatory T cells in long-lasting Graves disease. The time point denotes: persistent/refractory GD, antithyroid drugs over 5 years with positive TRAb. TCR sequences were obtained from RNA taken from PBMCs. The authors built TCR beta libraries using iRepertoire HTBI primers and Arm-PCR of CDR3 regions. TCRdb independently ran MiXCR on the multiplex PCR reads; one entry per CDR3 protein. Here the sample spans about 470,000 distinct CDR3 sequences, 20% to 25% being singletons. CDR3 length: 15 residues. V dropped 2 bases and J dropped 0 bases, with 13 bases sitting between them. Germline CDR1 and CDR2: DFQATT and SNEGSKA (reference sequence).

The receptor was isolated from a female donor with Graves disease. J is TRBJ1-1 and V is TRBV20-1, with a weak D call TRBD1 (6 bases). The sequencing here drew on peripheral blood mononuclear cells (PBMCs), taken when the disease was refractory, from a patient treated with antithyroid drugs. The CDR3 loop is CSARPGQSMNTEAFF. CDR3 nucleotide sequence: TGCAGTGCTAGACCCGGACAGTCGATGAACACTGAAGCTTTCTTT.